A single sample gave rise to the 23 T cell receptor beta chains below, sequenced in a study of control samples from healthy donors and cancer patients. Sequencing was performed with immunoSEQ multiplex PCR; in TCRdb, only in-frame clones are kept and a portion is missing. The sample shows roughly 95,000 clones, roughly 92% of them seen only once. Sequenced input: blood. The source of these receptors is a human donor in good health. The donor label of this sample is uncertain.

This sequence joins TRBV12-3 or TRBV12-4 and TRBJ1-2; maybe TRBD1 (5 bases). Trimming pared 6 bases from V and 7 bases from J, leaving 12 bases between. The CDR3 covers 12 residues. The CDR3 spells CASSPRRVGYTF. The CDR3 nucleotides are TGTGCCAGCAGCCCCCGCAGGGTTGGCTACACCTTC.

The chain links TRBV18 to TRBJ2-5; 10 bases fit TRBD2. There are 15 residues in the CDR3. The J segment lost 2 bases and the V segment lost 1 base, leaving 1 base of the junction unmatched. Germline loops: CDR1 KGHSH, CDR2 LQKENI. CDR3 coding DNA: TGTGCCAGCTCACCACTAGCGGGGGGTCAAGAGACCCAGTACTTC. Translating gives CASSPLAGGQETQYF.

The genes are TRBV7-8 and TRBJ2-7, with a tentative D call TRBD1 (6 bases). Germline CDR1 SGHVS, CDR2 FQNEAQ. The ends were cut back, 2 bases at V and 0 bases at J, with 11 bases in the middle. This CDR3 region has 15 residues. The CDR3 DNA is TGTGCCAGCAGCTTACGGCAGGGGAGCTCCTACGAGCAGTACTTC. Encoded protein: CASSLRQGSSYEQYF.

CDR3 DNA sequence: TGTGCCAGCAGCCAGGGATCGGGACTCCACTCCTACGAGCAGTACTTC. It is translated as CASSQGSGLHSYEQYF. The chain is built from TRBV3-1 (or the pseudogene TRBV3-2) and TRBJ2-7, with D perhaps TRBD2 (6 bases). Germline V gene sequence: CDR1 LGHDT, CDR2 YNNKEL (reference sequence). There are 16 residues in the CDR3. The V end lost 3 bases, the J end lost 0 bases, and 15 bases lay between the germline ends.

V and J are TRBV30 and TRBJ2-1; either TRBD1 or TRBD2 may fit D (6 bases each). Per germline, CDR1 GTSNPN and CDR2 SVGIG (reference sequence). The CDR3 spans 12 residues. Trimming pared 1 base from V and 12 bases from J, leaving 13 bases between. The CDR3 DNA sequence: TGTGCCTGGAGTGACGGGGGCTTAGGGCAGTTCTTC. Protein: CAWSDGGLGQFF.

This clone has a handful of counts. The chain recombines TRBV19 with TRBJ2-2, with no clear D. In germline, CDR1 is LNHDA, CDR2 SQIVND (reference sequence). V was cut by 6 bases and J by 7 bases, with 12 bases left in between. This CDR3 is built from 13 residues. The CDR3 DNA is TGTGCCAGTAGCGGATTGTACGGCGGGGAGCTGTTTTTT. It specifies CASSGLYGGELFF. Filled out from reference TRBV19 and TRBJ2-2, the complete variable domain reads DGGITQSPKYLFRKEGQNVTLSCEQNLNHDAMYWYRQDPGQGLRLIYYSQIVNDFQKGDIAEGYSVSREKKESFPLTVTSAQKNPTAFYLCASSGLYGGELFFGEGSRLTVL.

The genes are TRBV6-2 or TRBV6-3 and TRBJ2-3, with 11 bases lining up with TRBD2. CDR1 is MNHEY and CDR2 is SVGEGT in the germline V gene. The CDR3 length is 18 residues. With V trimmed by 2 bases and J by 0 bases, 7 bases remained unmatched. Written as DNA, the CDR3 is TGTGCCAGCAGTTACCCGACTAGCGGGGCCCGTAGCACAGATACGCAGTATTTT. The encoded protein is CASSYPTSGARSTDTQYF.

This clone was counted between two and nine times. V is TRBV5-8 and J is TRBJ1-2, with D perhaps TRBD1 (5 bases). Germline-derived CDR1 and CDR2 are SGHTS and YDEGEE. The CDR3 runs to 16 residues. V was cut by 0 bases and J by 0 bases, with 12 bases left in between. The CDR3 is CASSLAGTLANYGYTF. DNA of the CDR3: TGTGCCAGCAGCTTGGCAGGGACGTTAGCTAACTATGGCTACACCTTC.

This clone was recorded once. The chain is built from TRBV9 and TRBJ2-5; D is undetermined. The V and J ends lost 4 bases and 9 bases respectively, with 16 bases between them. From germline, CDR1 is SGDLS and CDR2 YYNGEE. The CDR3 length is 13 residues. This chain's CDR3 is CASSPGFPFAQYF. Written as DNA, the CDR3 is TGTGCCAGCAGCCCCGGATTCCCTTTCGCCCAGTACTTC.

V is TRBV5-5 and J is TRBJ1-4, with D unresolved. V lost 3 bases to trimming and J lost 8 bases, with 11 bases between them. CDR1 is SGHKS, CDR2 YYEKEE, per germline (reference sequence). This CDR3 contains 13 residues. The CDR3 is CASSSDNREKLFF. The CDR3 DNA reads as TGTGCCAGCAGCTCCGACAATCGGGAAAAACTGTTTTTT. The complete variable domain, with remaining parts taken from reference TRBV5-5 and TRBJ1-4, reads DAGVTQSPTHLIKTRGQQVTLRCSPISGHKSVSWYQQVLGQGPQFIFQYYEKEERGRGNFPDRFSARQFPNYSSELNVNALLLGDSALYLCASSSDNREKLFFGSGTQLSVL.

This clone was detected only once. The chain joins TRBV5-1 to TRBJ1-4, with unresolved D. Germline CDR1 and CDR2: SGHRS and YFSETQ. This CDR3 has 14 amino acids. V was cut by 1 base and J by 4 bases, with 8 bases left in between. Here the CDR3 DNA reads TGCGCCAGCAGCTTGTCGACTATTAATGAAAAACTGTTTTTT. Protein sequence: CASSLSTINEKLFF.

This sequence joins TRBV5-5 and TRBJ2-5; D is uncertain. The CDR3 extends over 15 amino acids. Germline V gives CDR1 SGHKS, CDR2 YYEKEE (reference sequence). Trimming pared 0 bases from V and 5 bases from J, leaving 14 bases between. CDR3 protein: CASSLELAFSETQYF. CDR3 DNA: TGTGCCAGCAGCTTGGAGTTGGCTTTTTCGGAGACCCAGTACTTC.

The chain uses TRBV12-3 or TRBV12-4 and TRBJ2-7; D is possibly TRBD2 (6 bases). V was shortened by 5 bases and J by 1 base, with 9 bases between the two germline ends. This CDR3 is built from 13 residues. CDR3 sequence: CASSRSGSYEQYF. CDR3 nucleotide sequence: TGTGCCAGCAGTCGAAGCGGGTCCTACGAGCAGTACTTC.

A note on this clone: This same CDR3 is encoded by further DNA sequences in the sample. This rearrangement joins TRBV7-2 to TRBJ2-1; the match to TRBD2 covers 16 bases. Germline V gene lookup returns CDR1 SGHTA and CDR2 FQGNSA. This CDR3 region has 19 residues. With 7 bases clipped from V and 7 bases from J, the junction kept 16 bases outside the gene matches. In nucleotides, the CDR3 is TGTGCCAGCATCCCAGGGGGACTAGCGGGGGGGCTAAAGTGGAATGAGCAGTTCTTC. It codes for CASIPGGLAGGLKWNEQFF.

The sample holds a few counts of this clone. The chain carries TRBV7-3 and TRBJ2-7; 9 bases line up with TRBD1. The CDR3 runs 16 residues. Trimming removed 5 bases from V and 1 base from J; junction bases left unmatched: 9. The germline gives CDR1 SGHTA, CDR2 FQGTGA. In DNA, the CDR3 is TGTGCCAGCAGCCCTAACCTACAGGGGGCGTCCTACGAGCAGTACTTC. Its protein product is CASSPNLQGASYEQYF.

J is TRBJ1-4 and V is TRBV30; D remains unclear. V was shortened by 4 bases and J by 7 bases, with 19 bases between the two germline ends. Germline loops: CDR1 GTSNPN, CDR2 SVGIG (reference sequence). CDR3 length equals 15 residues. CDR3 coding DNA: TGTGCCTGGACGGGAAAAGGCGTGGGTTCTGAAAAACTGTTTTTT. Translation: CAWTGKGVGSEKLFF.

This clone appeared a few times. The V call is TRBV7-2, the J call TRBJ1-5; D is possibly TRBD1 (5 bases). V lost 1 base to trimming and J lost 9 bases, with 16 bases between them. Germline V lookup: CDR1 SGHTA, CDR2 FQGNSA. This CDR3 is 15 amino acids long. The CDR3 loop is CASSLGEAGRVPQHF. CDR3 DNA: TGTGCCAGCAGCTTAGGAGAGGCGGGACGGGTGCCCCAGCATTTT. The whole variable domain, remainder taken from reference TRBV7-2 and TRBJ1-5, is GAGVSQSPSNKVTEKGKDVELRCDPISGHTALYWYRQSLGQGLEFLIYFQGNSAPDKSGLPSDRFSAERTGGSVSTLTIQRTQQEDSAVYLCASSLGEAGRVPQHFGDGTRLSIL.

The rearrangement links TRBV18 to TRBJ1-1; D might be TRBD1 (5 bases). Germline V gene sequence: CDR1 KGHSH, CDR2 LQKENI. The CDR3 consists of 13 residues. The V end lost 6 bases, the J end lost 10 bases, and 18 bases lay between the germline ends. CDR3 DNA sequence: TGTGCCAGCTCCCCCGAATACGCAGGGCGAGCTTTCTTT. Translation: CASSPEYAGRAFF.

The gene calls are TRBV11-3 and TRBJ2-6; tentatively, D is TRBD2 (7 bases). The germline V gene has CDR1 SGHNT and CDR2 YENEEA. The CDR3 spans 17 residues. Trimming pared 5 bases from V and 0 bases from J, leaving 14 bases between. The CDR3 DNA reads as TGTGCCAGCAGCCCTGGAGGGGGGGCCTCTGGGGCCAACGTCCTGACTTTC. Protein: CASSPGGGASGANVLTF.

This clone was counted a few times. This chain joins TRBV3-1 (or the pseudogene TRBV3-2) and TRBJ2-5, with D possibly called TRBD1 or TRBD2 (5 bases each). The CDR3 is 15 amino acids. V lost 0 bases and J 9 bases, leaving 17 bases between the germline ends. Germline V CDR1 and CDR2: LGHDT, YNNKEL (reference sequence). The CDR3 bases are TGTGCCAGCAGCCAAGAAGGGGAGACTTTGATGGCCCAGTACTTC. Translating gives CASSQEGETLMAQYF.

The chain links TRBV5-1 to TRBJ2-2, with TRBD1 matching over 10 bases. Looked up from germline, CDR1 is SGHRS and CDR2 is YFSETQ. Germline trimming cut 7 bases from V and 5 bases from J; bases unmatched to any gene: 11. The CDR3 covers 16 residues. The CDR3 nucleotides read TGCGCCAGCGGACGACAGGGGGCCGGGGGAACCGGGGAGCTGTTTTTT. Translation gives CASGRQGAGGTGELFF.

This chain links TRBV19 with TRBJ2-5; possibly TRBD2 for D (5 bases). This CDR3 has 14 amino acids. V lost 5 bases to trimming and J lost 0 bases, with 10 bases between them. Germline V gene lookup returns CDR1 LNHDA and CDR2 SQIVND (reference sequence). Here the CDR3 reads CASSEGPDQETQYF. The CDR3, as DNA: TGTGCCAGTAGTGAGGGCCCGGACCAAGAGACCCAGTACTTC.

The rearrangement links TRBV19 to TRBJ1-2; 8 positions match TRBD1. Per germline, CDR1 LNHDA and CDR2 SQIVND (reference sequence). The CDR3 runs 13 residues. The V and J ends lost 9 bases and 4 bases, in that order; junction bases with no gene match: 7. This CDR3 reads CASGTGSTYGYTF. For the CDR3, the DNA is TGTGCCAGCGGGACAGGAAGTACCTATGGCTACACCTTC.